This is a list of T cell receptor beta chains from one sample in a study of blood T cell repertoires in COVID-19. The table came from immunoSEQ multiplex PCR; TCRdb's copy has only in-frame clones and leaves some out. The profile shows roughly 59,000 clones, approximately 82% of them singletons. The specimen sequenced was peripheral blood. These receptors all come from a man aged 80 or over with acute or convalescent COVID-19. Each CDR3 is given with its conserved first and last residue. D genes are given only for firm matches. Some rows have no size entry. The others give once, few or many, or a class for an expanded clone.

v_gene,abundance,j_gene,d_gene,CDR3nt,CDR3aa
TRBV19,NA,TRBJ2-7,TRBD2,TGTGCCAGTAGTATAAAAGCGGGAGCCGGCGAGCAGTACTTC,CASSIKAGAGEQYF
TRBV19,NA,TRBJ2-1,NA,TGTGCCAGTAGTATAGTACTGGTTAGCGGCTCCTACAATGAGCAGTTCTTC,CASSIVLVSGSYNEQFF
TRBV7-8,NA,TRBJ2-1,TRBD1,TGTGCCAGCAGCTTAGCGTCGGGACAGGGCTACAATGAGCAGTTCTTC,CASSLASGQGYNEQFF
TRBV19,once,TRBJ2-1,NA,TGTGCCAGTAACGACAGGGACCTTAGCGGTGGTGAGCAGTTCTTC,CASNDRDLSGGEQFF
TRBV7-9,NA,TRBJ1-2,TRBD1,TGTGCCAGCAGCTCCAGGGGGCTAGGCTACACCTTC,CASSSRGLGYTF
TRBV6-2/TRBV6-3,NA,TRBJ2-6,NA,TGTGCCAGCAGTGTTCACTCTACTGGGGCCAACGTCCTGACTTTC,CASSVHSTGANVLTF
TRBV7-2,NA,TRBJ1-5,NA,TGTGCCAGCAGCCGCCCGGGGGATCAGCCCCAGCATTTT,CASSRPGDQPQHF
TRBV6-1,NA,TRBJ2-3,NA,TGTGCCAGCAGTGCTAGGGGTAGCGGTGTCACAGATACGCAGTATTTT,CASSARGSGVTDTQYF
TRBV11-2,NA,TRBJ2-7,TRBD2,TGTGCCAGCAGCTTCGGACTAGCGGGGACCTACGAGCAGTACTTC,CASSFGLAGTYEQYF
TRBV27,few,TRBJ2-7,TRBD1,TGTGCCAGCAGAAGTGGGGGGACAGGGGGGCTCTACGAGCAGTACTTC,CASRSGGTGGLYEQYF
TRBV15,once,TRBJ1-1,NA,TGTGCCACCAGCAAGGGGGGGACGGTGAACACTGAAGCTTTCTTT,CATSKGGTVNTEAFF
TRBV18,once,TRBJ1-2,TRBD1,TGTGCCAGCTCACCCCTTTTGGGACAGGGCGGTGGCTACACCTTC,CASSPLLGQGGGYTF
TRBV19,NA,TRBJ1-6,TRBD1,TGTGCCAGTAGTAACGACAGGGGGCGTCGAAATTCACCCCTCCACTTT,CASSNDRGRRNSPLHF
TRBV19,once,TRBJ2-1,NA,TGTGCCAGTAGTATAGGGAACAGGGGGGGCAATGAGCAGTTCTTC,CASSIGNRGGNEQFF
TRBV5-4,NA,TRBJ2-5,TRBD2,TGTGCTTACCACGTAAGAGGATCTAGCGGGAGGGCCCCTTGGGAGACCCAGTACTTC,CAYHVRGSSGRAPWETQYF
TRBV28,NA,TRBJ2-7,TRBD2,TGTGCCAGCAGTACCGGGACTAGCGGGAACTACGAGCAGTACTTC,CASSTGTSGNYEQYF
TRBV27,NA,TRBJ2-2,NA,TGTGCCAGCAGTTCACAGGGAGCGAACACCGGGGAGCTGTTTTTT,CASSSQGANTGELFF
TRBV10-3,NA,TRBJ1-1,NA,TGTGCCATCAGTCTACAGGAGAACACTGAAGCTTTCTTT,CAISLQENTEAFF
TRBV2,NA,TRBJ2-3,NA,TGTGCCAGCAGCAGGAGCACAGATACGCAGTATTTT,CASSRSTDTQYF
TRBV11-3,NA,TRBJ2-7,TRBD1,TGTGCCAGCAGCGACAGGGCTCTCTACGAGCAGTACTTC,CASSDRALYEQYF
TRBV18,NA,TRBJ1-3,NA,TGTGCCAGCTCACCCAAGGACAACGACCAAAACACCATATATTTT,CASSPKDNDQNTIYF
TRBV19,NA,TRBJ1-1,NA,TGTGCCAGTAGTTCCCTAGACAGCTGGAACACTGAAGCTTTCTTT,CASSSLDSWNTEAFF
TRBV7-9,NA,TRBJ2-1,NA,TGTGCCAGCAGCCGACCACAGGGATTCTCCTACAATGAGCAGTTCTTC,CASSRPQGFSYNEQFF
TRBV27,NA,TRBJ1-2,TRBD1,TGTGCCAGCAGCAGACAGGGGGCAGGTGGCTACACCTTC,CASSRQGAGGYTF
TRBV11-2,NA,TRBJ1-4,NA,TGTGCCAGCAGCTGGGGGGGCGGGACCGGCGAAAAACTGTTTTTT,CASSWGGGTGEKLFF
TRBV30,NA,TRBJ1-5,NA,TGTGCCTGGAGTGTCGGGGGCAATCAGCCCCAGCATTTT,CAWSVGGNQPQHF
TRBV15,once,TRBJ1-2,NA,TGTGCCACCAGCAAAGATAATCAGGGCAGCTATGGCTACACCTTC,CATSKDNQGSYGYTF
TRBV24-1,NA,TRBJ2-2,NA,TGTGCCACCAGGGAGACAGGCAGCAGCGGGGAGCTGTTTTTT,CATRETGSSGELFF
TRBV19,once,TRBJ1-4,NA,TGTGCCAGTAACAAAGGGGGGGCAGCTAATGAAAAACTGTTTTTT,CASNKGGAANEKLFF
TRBV5-6,medium-sized,TRBJ2-7,TRBD2,TGTGCCAGCAGCTCTAGGGGGACTAGCGGGAGGGCGGTGCAGTACTTC,CASSSRGTSGRAVQYF
TRBV12-3/TRBV12-4,NA,TRBJ1-2,NA,TGTGCCAGCAGTTTATCGACAGGCCAGACACTCTTC,CASSLSTGQTLF
TRBV2,NA,TRBJ1-1,NA,TGTGCCAGCAGTGAAGCTGGGCTCCAGGCTTTCTTT,CASSEAGLQAFF
TRBV12-5,NA,TRBJ2-1,NA,TGTGCTAGTGGTTTGGTATCCCCTATTTACAATGAGCAGTTCTTC,CASGLVSPIYNEQFF
TRBV6-5,few,TRBJ1-1,NA,TGTGCCAGCAGTTACTTGAGGTCTAACACTGAAGCTTTCTTT,CASSYLRSNTEAFF
TRBV18,NA,TRBJ1-3,TRBD1,TGTGCCAGCTCACCAATCCCGGAACAGGGGGGAAACACCATATATTTT,CASSPIPEQGGNTIYF
TRBV6-1,NA,TRBJ2-4,TRBD2,TGTGCCAGCAGTGCCCTCTTTGCGGGAGAGACCAAAAACATTCAGTACTTC,CASSALFAGETKNIQYF
TRBV9,NA,TRBJ2-1,TRBD1,TGTGCCAGCAGCGTAGACAGGGGGACCTACAATGAGCAGTTCTTC,CASSVDRGTYNEQFF
TRBV5-1,once,TRBJ1-2,TRBD1,TGCGCCAGCAGCCAGGGACAGGGGGCAGGTGGCTACACCTTC,CASSQGQGAGGYTF
TRBV5-8,NA,TRBJ1-5,TRBD1,TGTGCCAGCAGCTCAAAAGACAGGGGGCCCGTTTTGGTGCAGCCCCAGCATTTT,CASSSKDRGPVLVQPQHF
TRBV11-2,few,TRBJ2-7,NA,TGTGCCAGCAGCTCGTACCTGGGGGCCGGATCCTACGAGCAGTACTTC,CASSSYLGAGSYEQYF